These 8 T cell receptor beta chains share one sample of origin, sequenced in a study of immune cell composition in non-small cell lung cancer. Normal lung sampling was at least 3 cm from the tumour, as distant as possible. Using immunoSEQ multiplex PCR, the repertoire was profiled, and TCRdb retains in-frame clones only, with some absent. This table holds around 16,000 clones, 77% found once. The sample was also linked to a second study, of CD4 T cells in lung cancer.

The material sequenced was non-adjacent lung tissue. All receptors come from a human donor with non-small cell lung cancer.

CDR3 sequence reads: CASRGSYEQYF. The CDR3 DNA sequence: TGTGCCAGTCGGGGGTCTTACGAGCAGTACTTC. The rearrangement links TRBV14 to TRBJ2-7; TRBD2 might be the D (6 bases). Trimming shortened V by 9 bases and J by 4 bases, and 10 bases separated the two germline ends. The CDR3 consists of 11 residues. Per germline, CDR1 SGHDN and CDR2 FVKESK. The full variable domain, its missing parts supplied by reference TRBV14 and TRBJ2-7, is EAGVTQFPSHSVIEKGQTVTLRCDPISGHDNLYWYRRVMGKEIKFLLHFVKESKQDESGMPNNRFLAERTGGTYSTLKVQPAELEDSGVYFCASRGSYEQYFGPGTRLTVT.

The gene calls are TRBV5-4 and TRBJ2-7; no definite D call. This CDR3 comprises 11 residues. Per germline, CDR1 SGHNT and CDR2 YYREEE (reference sequence). V was trimmed by 0 bases and J by 11 bases, leaving 9 bases between them. CDR3 sequence: CASSLGHIEYF. Here the CDR3 DNA reads TGTGCCAGCAGCTTGGGACATATAGAGTACTTC.

The rearrangement uses TRBV5-1 and TRBJ2-1; TRBD2 is a possible D gene (6 bases). The CDR3 is 13 amino acids. Germline CDR1 reads SGHRS; CDR2 reads YFSETQ. The V and J ends lost 4 bases and 6 bases respectively, with 11 bases between them. The CDR3 is CASSRGLPNEQFF. The CDR3 bases are TGCGCCAGCAGCAGGGGACTTCCCAATGAGCAGTTCTTC.

This chain connects TRBV30 to TRBJ1-2, with D possibly TRBD1 on 5 matching bases. V was pared by 3 bases and J by 6 bases, with 14 bases between. Germline V gene sequence: CDR1 GTSNPN, CDR2 SVGIG (reference sequence). The CDR3 covers 13 residues. In DNA, the CDR3 is TGTGCCTGGAGCCGGGGGGTAAGAGATGGCTACACCTTC. Protein product: CAWSRGVRDGYTF.

This clone has more than one count but fewer than ten. The CDR3 nucleotides are TGTGCCAGCAGCGGCGACGGCTACGAGCAGTACTTC. Translated, it gives CASSGDGYEQYF. This sequence joins TRBV9 and TRBJ2-7; no clear D gene. The CDR3 runs to 12 residues. Trimming left V 3 bases short and J 3 bases short, with 7 bases between. Germline CDR1 is SGDLS and CDR2 is YYNGEE.

This rearrangement joins TRBV15 to TRBJ1-2; D is possibly TRBD1 (6 bases). CDR3 length equals 14 residues. Per germline, CDR1 LNHNV and CDR2 YYDKDF (reference sequence). The ends were cut back, 3 bases at V and 4 bases at J, with 12 bases in the middle. In nucleotides, the CDR3 is TGTGCCACCAGCAGCACAGGGTGGGCCTATGGCTACACCTTC. It yields the protein CATSSTGWAYGYTF.

In its sample, this clone ranks as large. V gene TRBV4-3 combines with J gene TRBJ1-4; TRBD1 matches 9 bases. J gave up 7 bases and V 2 bases, and 8 bases lay outside the gene matches. This CDR3 spans 16 amino acids. The germline gives CDR1 LGHNA, CDR2 YSLEER. CDR3 region: CASSQKPGQGSEKLFF. Here the CDR3 DNA reads TGCGCCAGCAGCCAAAAACCGGGACAGGGAAGTGAAAAACTGTTTTTT.

This clone was recorded only once. The chain has TRBV7-6 and TRBJ1-5; D is ambiguous. This CDR3 has 15 residues. Per the germline V gene, CDR1 is SGHVS and CDR2 is FNYEAQ. Trimming shortened V by 3 bases and J by 4 bases, and 13 bases separated the two germline ends. This chain's CDR3 is CASSLQSGANQPQHF. CDR3 nucleotide sequence: TGTGCCAGCAGCTTGCAGTCGGGAGCAAATCAGCCCCAGCATTTT.